This T cell receptor (beta chain) was obtained from a study of cytomegalovirus exposure and HLA in healthy donors. Study-level information: Samples from HLA-typed donors yielded about 80 million unique TCRs in an early data release.

The study ran its PCR with 60 Vbeta and 13 Jbeta primers. The repertoire was sequenced with immunoSEQ multiplex PCR; TCRdb's copy has only in-frame clones and lacks some. The table lists 130,000 or so clones, 60% to 85% of them singletons. All donors participated as healthy donors of bone marrow. This clone was detected once. The antigen is unknown. General observations from the study: Cytomegalovirus association was assigned to around 150 TCR beta chains. Only CMV serostatus was available as immune exposure information.

CDR3 length: 15 amino acids. CDR1 and CDR2 (germline): MNHNS, SASEGT. The ends lost 6 bases at V and 5 bases at J; junction bases unmatched: 10. This receptor was identified in a woman aged 18-29 years in good health and CMV-seronegative. The chain couples TRBV6-1 to TRBJ2-5, with 9 bases identical to TRBD2. Sequenced input: PBMCs. CDR3 region: CASSLIAGEGETQYF. The CDR3 DNA reads TGTGCCAGCAGCTTAATAGCGGGAGAGGGGGAGACCCAGTACTTC.